The 19 T cell receptor beta chains below were found in one sample sequenced in a study of siplizumab effects on memory and regulatory T cells. Generated by immunoSEQ multiplex PCR, the TCRdb table keeps only in-frame clones and is missing some. Among over 100,000 clones listed, approximately 93% were seen once. Sequenced sample: Tregs sorted from blood. These receptors were taken from a human donor in good health.

The gene calls are TRBV6-1 and TRBJ2-7; D is undetermined. The CDR3 contains 15 residues. Per germline, CDR1 MNHNS and CDR2 SASEGT. Trimming pared 8 bases from V and 3 bases from J, leaving 20 bases between. In nucleotides, the CDR3 is TGTGCCAGCTGGGCGGTGTCGGGCGACAACTACGAGCAGTACTTC. This gives the protein CASWAVSGDNYEQYF.

The V and J genes are TRBV10-2 and TRBJ2-1; D may be TRBD1 or TRBD2 (5 bases each). Germline CDR1 WSHSY, CDR2 SAAADI. This CDR3 has 14 amino acids. Trimming cost V 6 bases and J 2 bases, with 11 bases left between them. The CDR3, as DNA: TGCGCCAGCAGATCGAGGGGAACCTACAATGAGCAGTTCTTC. It encodes CASRSRGTYNEQFF.

V and J are TRBV6-1 and TRBJ1-2, with 8 bases matching TRBD1. The CDR3 loop spans 14 amino acids. With V trimmed by 6 bases and J by 8 bases, 11 bases remained unmatched. Germline V gene sequence: CDR1 MNHNS, CDR2 SASEGT. CDR3 DNA: TGTGCCAGCAGCTCGATTGGGACAGGTAGCGGCTACACCTTC. It encodes CASSSIGTGSGYTF.

A single count supports this clone. The chain links TRBV11-3 to TRBJ2-1, with D perhaps matching TRBD1 or TRBD2 (7 bases each). CDR1 and CDR2 from the germline V gene are SGHNT and YENEEA. This CDR3 comprises 15 residues. Trimming removed 5 bases from V and 2 bases from J, with 13 bases in between. The CDR3 DNA follows: TGTGCCAGCAGCCAAGCGGGACAGACCTACAATGAGCAGTTCTTC. The encoded protein is CASSQAGQTYNEQFF.

The V gene is TRBV10-3, the J gene TRBJ2-2, with D possibly matching TRBD1 (5 bases). The CDR3 runs 15 residues. Per germline, CDR1 ENHRY and CDR2 SYGVKD. Deletions cut 0 bases from V and 6 bases from J, with 11 bases between. The DNA of the CDR3 is TGTGCCATCAGTGAGTCCACAGGCCGCCCCGGGGAGCTGTTTTTT. This encodes CAISESTGRPGELFF.

The rearrangement uses TRBV7-9 and TRBJ1-2; a possible D gene is TRBD1 (5 bases). Germline CDR1 and CDR2: SEHNR and FQNEAQ (reference sequence). There are 12 residues in the CDR3. Trimming left V 5 bases short and J 4 bases short, with 8 bases between. The CDR3 region has the DNA TGTGCCAGCAGCCTGGGGGTCTATGGCTACACCTTC. Residues: CASSLGVYGYTF.

The V and J genes are TRBV6-5 and TRBJ1-1; 9 nucleotides line up with TRBD1. V shed 6 bases, J shed 4 bases, and the junction held 3 bases outside the gene matches. The CDR3 sequence is 13 residues long. CDR1 and CDR2 from the germline V gene are MNHEY and SVGAGI. CDR3 protein: CASRRTGATEAFF. In DNA form, the CDR3 reads TGTGCCAGCAGACGGACAGGGGCCACTGAAGCTTTCTTT.

The chain couples TRBV9 to TRBJ1-5, with 8 nucleotides matching TRBD1. The CDR3 extends over 15 amino acids. Germline V lookup: CDR1 SGDLS, CDR2 YYNGEE. Germline trimming cut 4 bases from V and 5 bases from J; bases unmatched to any gene: 8. CDR3 sequence reads: CASSQGQGIYQPQHF. The DNA of the CDR3 is TGTGCCAGCAGCCAAGGACAGGGTATCTATCAGCCCCAGCATTTT.

This chain links TRBV5-5 with TRBJ1-2; tentative D call: TRBD1 (5 bases). Germline V lookup: CDR1 SGHKS, CDR2 YYEKEE (reference sequence). Trimming stripped 0 bases from V and 4 bases from J, with 7 bases between. CDR3 size: 13 residues. CDR3 loop: CASSLAGVYGYTF. The CDR3, as DNA: TGTGCCAGCAGCTTGGCGGGGGTCTATGGCTACACCTTC.

The rearrangement links TRBV11-3 to TRBJ2-5, with D possibly called TRBD1 or TRBD2 (5 bases each). V lost 0 bases to trimming and J lost 7 bases, with 9 bases between them. Germline CDR1 and CDR2: SGHNT and YENEEA. The CDR3 is made up of 13 amino acids. As DNA, the CDR3 is TGTGCCAGCAGCTTAGAGGGACGGGGGACCCAGTACTTC. This codes for CASSLEGRGTQYF.

V is TRBV5-4 and J is TRBJ1-2, with TRBD1 matching 10 bases. V shed 4 bases and J 2 bases; nucleotides not matched to a gene: 5. There are 15 residues in the CDR3. Germline V gene data show CDR1 as SGHNT and CDR2 as YYREEE (reference sequence). DNA of the CDR3: TGTGCCAGCAGCCGCTGGGACAGGGGCAACTATGGCTACACCTTC. As protein: CASSRWDRGNYGYTF.

The chain carries TRBV14 and TRBJ2-3; D is perhaps TRBD1 (6 bases). CDR1 and CDR2 (germline): SGHDN, FVKESK. The CDR3 runs 13 residues. The germline V and J ends were trimmed by 11 bases and 2 bases, with 14 bases remaining between them. DNA for the CDR3: TGTGCCGTGGGGACACGTCTCACAGATACGCAGTATTTT. It encodes CAVGTRLTDTQYF.

This clone was observed a handful of times. The gene calls are TRBV10-3 and TRBJ1-1; D is unclear. Trimming pared 4 bases from V and 4 bases from J, leaving 13 bases between. The CDR3 length is 14 residues. CDR1 and CDR2 (germline): ENHRY, SYGVKD. The CDR3 loop reads CAISVADGITEAFF. As DNA, the CDR3 is TGTGCCATCAGTGTTGCAGATGGGATCACTGAAGCTTTCTTT.

The CDR3 reads CATSRDRVGGYTF. CDR3 bases: TGTGCCACCAGCAGAGATCGGGTGGGGGGCTACACCTTC. This rearrangement joins TRBV15 to TRBJ1-2; D is unresolved. Germline V gene data show CDR1 as LNHNV and CDR2 as YYDKDF (reference sequence). The CDR3 is 13 residues long. With 0 bases removed from V and 8 bases from J, the gap between germline ends came to 10 bases.

The rearrangement links TRBV7-2 to TRBJ1-2, with TRBD1 matching over 11 bases. This CDR3 is built from 14 residues. V trimming: 5 bases; J trimming: 7 bases; junction bases outside the gene matches: 6. The V gene's germline CDR1 is SGHTA and CDR2 FQGNSA. The CDR3 protein is CASSQDRGQAGYTF. For the CDR3, the DNA is TGTGCCAGCAGCCAGGACAGGGGGCAAGCTGGCTACACCTTC.

This chain links TRBV4-2 with TRBJ1-2; the D gene is possibly TRBD1 (5 bases). Trimming shortened V by 0 bases and J by 5 bases, and 13 bases separated the two germline ends. The germline CDR1 and CDR2 sequences are LGHNA and YNFKEQ. The CDR3 is made up of 15 amino acids. The CDR3 is CASSQDGASGYGYTF. The CDR3 nucleotides are TGTGCCAGCAGCCAAGACGGGGCCAGTGGGTATGGCTACACCTTC.

CDR3 region: CASRLGPVAYEQYF. CDR3 DNA: TGTGCCAGCAGACTGGGACCAGTCGCCTACGAGCAGTACTTC. The rearrangement joins TRBV6-6 to TRBJ2-7; D possibly matches TRBD1 or TRBD2 (5 bases each). Germline V gives CDR1 MNHNY, CDR2 SVGAGI (reference sequence). The CDR3 is 14 residues long. V was pared by 6 bases and J by 2 bases, with 14 bases between.

V usage is TRBV6-5 and J usage is TRBJ1-2; D might be TRBD1 (5 bases). The ends were cut back, 1 base at V and 1 base at J, with 10 bases in the middle. CDR1 MNHEY and CDR2 SVGAGI come from the germline V gene. The CDR3 consists of 15 residues. The CDR3 DNA follows: TGTGCCAGCAGTTACTACGGCAGGGTTAACTATGGCTACACCTTC. It translates to CASSYYGRVNYGYTF.

A note on this clone: Germline is not matched at one junction end, which may reflect a read error. The chain has TRBV29-1 and TRBJ1-2, with 7 bases lining up with TRBD1. The CDR3 extends over 14 amino acids. The germline V gene encodes CDR1 SQVTM and CDR2 ANQGSEA. This CDR3 reads CSVEGQAANYGYTF. CDR3 nucleotide sequence: TGCAGCGTCGAAGGACAGGCAGCTAACTATGGCTACACCTTC.